This is a list of T cell receptor beta chains from one sample in a study of blood T cell repertoires in COVID-19. Sequenced by immunoSEQ multiplex PCR; TCRdb stores in-frame clones only, minus some. The repertoire includes fewer than 250,000 clones, around 83% of them detected once, and 7.4% sits in the top ten. Sequenced material: peripheral blood. Receptor source: a woman aged 45-59 years with acute or convalescent COVID-19. CDR3s include the opening cysteine and the closing phenylalanine or tryptophan. D genes are given only for firm matches. A clone size is listed for some rows: how often the clone was seen (once, few, many), or a class if it is expanded.

d_gene: NA; j_gene: TRBJ2-3; v_gene: TRBV30; abundance: NA; CDR3aa: CAWRRGTSTDTQYF; CDR3nt: TGTGCCTGGAGGAGAGGGACAAGCACAGATACGCAGTATTTT
d_gene: NA; j_gene: TRBJ2-7; v_gene: TRBV6-4; abundance: NA; CDR3aa: CAPYRGTRTYEQYF; CDR3nt: TGTGCCCCCTACAGAGGGACAAGGACCTACGAGCAGTACTTC
d_gene: TRBD1; j_gene: TRBJ1-1; v_gene: TRBV4-1; abundance: NA; CDR3aa: CASSQRTGMNTEAFF; CDR3nt: TGCGCCAGCAGCCAGAGGACAGGGATGAACACTGAAGCTTTCTTT
d_gene: TRBD2; j_gene: TRBJ2-7; v_gene: TRBV5-4; abundance: once; CDR3aa: CASSGGLAGGNSYEQYF; CDR3nt: TGTGCCAGCAGCGGCGGACTAGCGGGAGGGAACTCCTACGAGCAGTACTTC
d_gene: TRBD2; j_gene: TRBJ2-1; v_gene: TRBV5-1; abundance: NA; CDR3aa: CASSGKREDREQFF; CDR3nt: TGCGCCAGCAGTGGAAAGCGGGAGGACCGCGAGCAGTTCTTC
d_gene: TRBD2; j_gene: TRBJ2-5; v_gene: TRBV7-2; abundance: once; CDR3aa: CASSLEASAGGPETQYF; CDR3nt: TGTGCCAGCAGCTTAGAAGCGTCAGCGGGGGGGCCTGAGACCCAGTACTTC
d_gene: NA; j_gene: TRBJ1-3; v_gene: TRBV12-3/TRBV12-4; abundance: NA; CDR3aa: CASRGGLGNTIYF; CDR3nt: TGTGCCAGCAGGGGGGGACTTGGAAACACCATATATTTT
d_gene: NA; j_gene: TRBJ2-3; v_gene: TRBV3-1/TRBV3-2; abundance: NA; CDR3aa: CASSQGIADTQYF; CDR3nt: TGTGCCAGCAGCCAAGGTATTGCAGATACGCAGTATTTT
d_gene: TRBD1; j_gene: TRBJ2-5; v_gene: TRBV5-4; abundance: NA; CDR3aa: CASSNRDRGETQYF; CDR3nt: TGTGCCAGCAGCAACCGGGACAGGGGGGAGACCCAGTACTTC
d_gene: TRBD2; j_gene: TRBJ2-7; v_gene: TRBV18; abundance: once; CDR3aa: CASSPPRQRGCDF; CDR3nt: TGTGCCAGCTCACCCCCTCGGCAGCGGGGATGTGACTTC
d_gene: TRBD1; j_gene: TRBJ1-2; v_gene: TRBV19; abundance: NA; CDR3aa: CASSVMGQGRSGYTF; CDR3nt: TGTGCCAGCAGTGTGATGGGACAGGGGAGAAGTGGCTACACCTTC
d_gene: TRBD1; j_gene: TRBJ2-7; v_gene: TRBV19; abundance: NA; CDR3aa: CASSIRTGEGSEQYF; CDR3nt: TGTGCCAGTAGTATCCGGACAGGGGAAGGGTCCGAGCAGTACTTC
d_gene: NA; j_gene: TRBJ2-2; v_gene: TRBV19; abundance: NA; CDR3aa: CASRTNRVDTGELFF; CDR3nt: TGTGCCAGTCGAACTAACAGGGTGGACACCGGGGAGCTGTTTTTT
d_gene: TRBD1; j_gene: TRBJ2-7; v_gene: TRBV2; abundance: NA; CDR3aa: CASSGVGQGAYEQYF; CDR3nt: TGTGCCAGCAGTGGAGTAGGACAGGGCGCTTACGAGCAGTACTTC
d_gene: NA; j_gene: TRBJ2-3; v_gene: TRBV19; abundance: NA; CDR3aa: CASSRGFGGPDTQYF; CDR3nt: TGTGCCAGTAGTAGAGGTTTCGGGGGTCCAGATACGCAGTATTTT
d_gene: NA; j_gene: TRBJ2-3; v_gene: TRBV5-1; abundance: NA; CDR3aa: CASSSERVSTDTQYF; CDR3nt: TGCGCCAGCAGCTCTGAGCGGGTGAGCACAGATACGCAGTATTTT
d_gene: TRBD2; j_gene: TRBJ2-5; v_gene: TRBV7-9; abundance: NA; CDR3aa: CASVGGGHQETQYF; CDR3nt: TGTGCCAGCGTAGGCGGGGGGCATCAAGAGACCCAGTACTTC
d_gene: TRBD2; j_gene: TRBJ2-5; v_gene: TRBV12-3/TRBV12-4; abundance: NA; CDR3aa: CASTAGRQETQYF; CDR3nt: TGTGCCAGCACAGCGGGACGCCAAGAGACCCAGTACTTC
d_gene: TRBD2; j_gene: TRBJ2-5; v_gene: TRBV5-1; abundance: NA; CDR3aa: CASSLEVREGRRETQYF; CDR3nt: TGCGCCAGCAGCTTGGAGGTGCGGGAGGGCCGACGGGAGACCCAGTACTTC
d_gene: NA; j_gene: TRBJ2-2; v_gene: TRBV7-3; abundance: NA; CDR3aa: CASSLTEAGELFF; CDR3nt: TGTGCCAGCAGCTTAACGGAGGCCGGGGAGCTGTTTTTT
d_gene: TRBD2; j_gene: TRBJ2-2; v_gene: TRBV7-2; abundance: NA; CDR3aa: CASSLTPSGGSGELFF; CDR3nt: TGTGCCAGCAGCCTCACTCCTAGCGGAGGGAGCGGGGAGCTGTTTTTT
d_gene: TRBD1; j_gene: TRBJ2-5; v_gene: TRBV5-6; abundance: NA; CDR3aa: CASSLSGTGETQYF; CDR3nt: TGTGCCAGCAGCTTGTCCGGGACAGGGGAGACCCAGTACTTC
d_gene: TRBD2; j_gene: TRBJ2-1; v_gene: TRBV29-1; abundance: NA; CDR3aa: CSVVKRGGNEQFF; CDR3nt: TGCAGCGTTGTTAAGCGGGGGGGCAATGAGCAGTTCTTC
d_gene: TRBD1; j_gene: TRBJ1-2; v_gene: TRBV27; abundance: NA; CDR3aa: CASSLQQGSYGYTF; CDR3nt: TGTGCCAGCAGTTTACAACAGGGGAGCTATGGCTACACCTTC
d_gene: TRBD1; j_gene: TRBJ1-3; v_gene: TRBV5-1; abundance: NA; CDR3aa: CASSLPTGDGNTIYF; CDR3nt: TGCGCCAGCAGCTTGCCGACAGGGGATGGAAACACCATATATTTT
d_gene: TRBD1; j_gene: TRBJ1-2; v_gene: TRBV25-1; abundance: many; CDR3aa: CASSEGIGGLYGYTF; CDR3nt: TGTGCCAGCAGTGAAGGCATAGGGGGCCTCTATGGCTACACCTTC
d_gene: NA; j_gene: TRBJ1-2; v_gene: TRBV6-5; abundance: NA; CDR3aa: CASSKTGFGGYTF; CDR3nt: TGTGCCAGCAGTAAAACAGGGTTTGGTGGCTACACCTTC
d_gene: NA; j_gene: TRBJ1-1; v_gene: TRBV7-9; abundance: NA; CDR3aa: CASSLERSNTEAFF; CDR3nt: TGTGCCAGCAGCTTAGAGCGATCGAACACTGAAGCTTTCTTT
d_gene: NA; j_gene: TRBJ1-3; v_gene: TRBV28; abundance: NA; CDR3aa: CASSPVDRTGNTIYF; CDR3nt: TGTGCCAGCAGTCCGGTCGACAGGACTGGAAACACCATATATTTT
d_gene: NA; j_gene: TRBJ2-2; v_gene: TRBV2; abundance: NA; CDR3aa: CASSATGQNTGELFF; CDR3nt: TGTGCCAGCAGTGCCACGGGACAGAACACCGGGGAGCTGTTTTTT
d_gene: NA; j_gene: TRBJ2-7; v_gene: TRBV18; abundance: NA; CDR3aa: CASSDFSANLREQYF; CDR3nt: TGTGCCAGCTCAGATTTTAGCGCCAACCTGAGGGAGCAGTACTTC
d_gene: NA; j_gene: TRBJ2-2; v_gene: TRBV19; abundance: once; CDR3aa: CASSAGGKGGHGELFF; CDR3nt: TGTGCCAGTAGTGCAGGTGGAAAGGGAGGTCACGGGGAGCTGTTTTTT
d_gene: NA; j_gene: TRBJ2-5; v_gene: TRBV3-1/TRBV3-2; abundance: NA; CDR3aa: CASSLVRLQETQYF; CDR3nt: TGTGCCAGCAGCCTCGTCAGACTCCAAGAGACCCAGTACTTC
d_gene: TRBD1; j_gene: TRBJ2-5; v_gene: TRBV10-3; abundance: NA; CDR3aa: CAISEGQGTQYF; CDR3nt: TGTGCCATCAGTGAGGGACAGGGGACCCAGTACTTC
d_gene: NA; j_gene: TRBJ1-5; v_gene: TRBV28; abundance: NA; CDR3aa: CASSFGAGPQPQHF; CDR3nt: TGTGCCAGCAGTTTTGGGGCAGGGCCCCAGCCCCAGCATTTT
d_gene: NA; j_gene: TRBJ2-5; v_gene: TRBV29-1; abundance: NA; CDR3aa: CSVGGFGEETQYF; CDR3nt: TGCAGCGTTGGAGGGTTCGGGGAAGAGACCCAGTACTTC
d_gene: TRBD1; j_gene: TRBJ2-1; v_gene: TRBV6-5; abundance: NA; CDR3aa: CASSIRGPYYNEQFF; CDR3nt: TGTGCCAGCAGTATCAGGGGGCCTTACTACAATGAGCAGTTCTTC
d_gene: TRBD2; j_gene: TRBJ2-1; v_gene: TRBV28; abundance: NA; CDR3aa: CASSLMVAGRNEQFF; CDR3nt: TGTGCCAGCAGTTTAATGGTAGCGGGGCGGAATGAGCAGTTCTTC
d_gene: NA; j_gene: TRBJ2-2; v_gene: TRBV19; abundance: NA; CDR3aa: CASSIGSGFTGELFF; CDR3nt: TGTGCCAGTAGTATAGGATCCGGTTTCACCGGGGAGCTGTTTTTT
d_gene: TRBD2; j_gene: TRBJ2-5; v_gene: TRBV6-1; abundance: NA; CDR3aa: CASSEGGLAPYF; CDR3nt: TGTGCCAGCAGTGAAGGAGGACTAGCGCCCTACTTC